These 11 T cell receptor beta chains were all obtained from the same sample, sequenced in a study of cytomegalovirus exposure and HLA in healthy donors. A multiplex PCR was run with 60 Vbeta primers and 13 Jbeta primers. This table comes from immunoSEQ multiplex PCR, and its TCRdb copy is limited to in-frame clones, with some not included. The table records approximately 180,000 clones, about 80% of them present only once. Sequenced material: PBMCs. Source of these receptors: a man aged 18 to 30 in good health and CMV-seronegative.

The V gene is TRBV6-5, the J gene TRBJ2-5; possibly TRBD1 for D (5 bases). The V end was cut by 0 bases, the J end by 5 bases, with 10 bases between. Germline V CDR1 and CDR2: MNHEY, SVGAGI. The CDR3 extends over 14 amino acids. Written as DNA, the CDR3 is TGTGCCAGCAGTTACTCTGTGACAGCCGAGACCCAGTACTTC. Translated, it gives CASSYSVTAETQYF.

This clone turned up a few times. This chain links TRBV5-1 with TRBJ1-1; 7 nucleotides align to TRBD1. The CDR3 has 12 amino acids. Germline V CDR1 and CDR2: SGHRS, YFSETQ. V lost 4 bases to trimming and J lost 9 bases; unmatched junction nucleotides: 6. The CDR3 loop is CASSLGTEQAFF. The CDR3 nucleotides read TGCGCCAGCAGCCTCGGGACAGAACAAGCTTTCTTT. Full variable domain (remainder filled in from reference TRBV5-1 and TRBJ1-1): KAGVTQTPRYLIKTRGQQVTLSCSPISGHRSVSWYQQTPGQGLQFLFEYFSETQRNKGNFPGRFSGRQFSNSRSEMNVSTLELGDSALYLCASSLGTEQAFFGQGTRLTVV.

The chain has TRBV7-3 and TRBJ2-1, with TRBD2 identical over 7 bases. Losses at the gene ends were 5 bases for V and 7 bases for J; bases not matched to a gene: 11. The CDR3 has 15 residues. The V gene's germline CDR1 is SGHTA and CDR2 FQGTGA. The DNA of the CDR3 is TGTGCCAGCAGCCCGAGCGGGGAGCTTGGAAATGAGCAGTTCTTC. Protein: CASSPSGELGNEQFF.

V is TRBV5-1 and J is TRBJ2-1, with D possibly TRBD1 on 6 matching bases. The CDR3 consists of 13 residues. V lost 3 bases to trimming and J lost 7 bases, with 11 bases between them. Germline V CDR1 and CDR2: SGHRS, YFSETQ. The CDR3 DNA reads TGCGCCAGCAGCTCCAACAGGGCAAATGAGCAGTTCTTC. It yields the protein CASSSNRANEQFF.

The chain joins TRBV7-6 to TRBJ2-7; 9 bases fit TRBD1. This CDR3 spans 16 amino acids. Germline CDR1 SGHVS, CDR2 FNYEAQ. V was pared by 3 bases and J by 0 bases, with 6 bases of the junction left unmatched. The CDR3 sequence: CASSFFGTGSSYEQYF. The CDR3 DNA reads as TGTGCCAGCAGCTTTTTTGGGACAGGGAGCTCCTACGAGCAGTACTTC.

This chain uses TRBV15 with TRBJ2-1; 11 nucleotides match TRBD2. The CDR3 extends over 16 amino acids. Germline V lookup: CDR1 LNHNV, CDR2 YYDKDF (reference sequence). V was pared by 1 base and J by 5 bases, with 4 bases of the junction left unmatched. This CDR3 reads CATSRALAGGNNEQFF. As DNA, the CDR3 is TGTGCCACCAGCAGAGCCCTAGCGGGAGGTAACAATGAGCAGTTCTTC. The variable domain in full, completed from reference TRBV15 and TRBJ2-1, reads DAMVIQNPRYQVTQFGKPVTLSCSQTLNHNVMYWYQQKSSQAPKLLFHYYDKDFNNEADTPDNFQSRRPNTSFCFLDIRSPGLGDTAMYLCATSRALAGGNNEQFFGPGTRLTVL.

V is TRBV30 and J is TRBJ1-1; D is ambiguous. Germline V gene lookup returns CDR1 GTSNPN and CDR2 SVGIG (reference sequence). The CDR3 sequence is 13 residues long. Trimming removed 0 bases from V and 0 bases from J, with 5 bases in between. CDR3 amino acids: CAWSVTVNTEAFF. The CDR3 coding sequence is TGTGCCTGGAGTGTAACAGTGAACACTGAAGCTTTCTTT. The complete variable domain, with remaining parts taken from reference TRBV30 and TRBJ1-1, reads SQTIHQWPATLVQPVGSPLSLECTVEGTSNPNLYWYRQAAGRGLQLLFYSVGIGQISSEVPQNLSASRPQDRQFILSSKKLLLSDSGFYLCAWSVTVNTEAFFGQGTRLTVV.

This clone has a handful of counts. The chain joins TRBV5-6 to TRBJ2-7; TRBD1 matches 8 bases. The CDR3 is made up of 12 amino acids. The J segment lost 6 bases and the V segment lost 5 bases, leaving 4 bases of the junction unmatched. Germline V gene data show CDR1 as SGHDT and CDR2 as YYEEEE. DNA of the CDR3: TGTGCCAGCAGGAAACAGGGGGGCGAGCAGTACTTC. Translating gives CASRKQGGEQYF.

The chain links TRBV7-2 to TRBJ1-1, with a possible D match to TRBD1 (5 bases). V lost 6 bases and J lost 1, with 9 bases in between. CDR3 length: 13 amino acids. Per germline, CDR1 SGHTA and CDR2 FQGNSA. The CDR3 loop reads CASRGTGNTEAFF. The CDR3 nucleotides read TGTGCCAGCAGGGGAACAGGGAACACTGAAGCTTTCTTT.

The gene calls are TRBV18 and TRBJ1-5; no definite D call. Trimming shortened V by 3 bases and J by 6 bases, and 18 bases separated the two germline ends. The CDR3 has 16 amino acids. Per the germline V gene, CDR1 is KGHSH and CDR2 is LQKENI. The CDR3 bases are TGTGCCAGCTCACCTCGGGTGGGGTTGGGAGTTCAGCCCCAGCATTTT. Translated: CASSPRVGLGVQPQHF.

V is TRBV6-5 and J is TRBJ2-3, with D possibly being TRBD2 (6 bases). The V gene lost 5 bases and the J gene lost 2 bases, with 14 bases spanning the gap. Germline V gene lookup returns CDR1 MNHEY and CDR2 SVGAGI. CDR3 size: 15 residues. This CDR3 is CASSRTSSSTDTQYF. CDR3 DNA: TGTGCCAGCAGTCGTACTAGCTCCTCCACAGATACGCAGTATTTT.